Each of the 6 T cell receptor beta chains below was sequenced from the same sample in a study of blood T cell repertoires in COVID-19. The repertoire was sequenced with immunoSEQ multiplex PCR; TCRdb's copy has only in-frame clones and lacks some. The sample has some 170,000 clones; roughly 83% are singletons. The material sequenced was peripheral blood. The receptors come from a woman in her 40s with COVID-19, enrolled during active disease.

J is TRBJ2-2 and V is TRBV7-6; tentatively, D is TRBD2 (5 bases). Germline values: CDR1 SGHVS, CDR2 FNYEAQ. V was trimmed by 2 bases and J by 1 base, leaving 5 bases between them. This CDR3 is built from 14 residues. The CDR3 nucleotides read TGTGCCAGCAGCTTAAGCGGGAACACCGGGGAGCTGTTTTTT. Its translation is CASSLSGNTGELFF.

The DNA of the CDR3 is TGTGCCAGCAGCTACGGGACTAACCCCCTGGGAGAGCAGTACTTC. This encodes CASSYGTNPLGEQYF. V usage is TRBV5-4 and J usage is TRBJ2-7; 7 nucleotides align to TRBD2. CDR1 is SGHNT and CDR2 is YYREEE in the germline V gene (reference sequence). V was clipped by 3 bases and J by 7 bases; unmatched bases: 13. The length of the CDR3 is 15 residues.

V gene TRBV5-6 combines with J gene TRBJ2-7, with 7 bases identical to TRBD1. Germline CDR1 reads SGHDT; CDR2 reads YYEEEE. This CDR3 region has 16 residues. V was pared by 2 bases and J by 0 bases, with 8 bases of the junction left unmatched. Here the CDR3 reads CASSLITGTASYEQYF. CDR3 nucleotides: TGTGCCAGCAGCTTAATAACCGGGACAGCCTCCTACGAGCAGTACTTC.

The chain links TRBV6-6 to TRBJ1-2, with D unclear. Trimming shortened V by 5 bases and J by 1 base, and 8 bases separated the two germline ends. CDR1 and CDR2 from the germline V gene are MNHNY and SVGAGI (reference sequence). The CDR3 spans 13 residues. The CDR3 nucleotides read TGTGCCAGCAGTGCAGCGCATAACTATGGCTACACCTTC. Its protein is CASSAAHNYGYTF.

The genes are TRBV28 and TRBJ1-4; possibly TRBD1 for D (6 bases). V lost 3 bases, J lost 0 bases, and 14 bases lay in between. This CDR3 has 17 residues. The germline V gene has CDR1 MDHEN and CDR2 SYDVKM. The CDR3 loop is CASSLYRVTATNEKLFF. CDR3 nucleotides: TGTGCCAGCAGTTTGTACAGGGTAACTGCAACTAATGAAAAACTGTTTTTT.

This chain joins TRBV29-1 and TRBJ1-1; D gene uncertain. Germline CDR1 reads SQVTM; CDR2 reads ANQGSEA. The CDR3 has 13 residues. The V end lost 3 bases, the J end lost 4 bases, and 12 bases lay between the germline ends. CDR3 protein: CSVDGLSFTEAFF. CDR3 DNA: TGCAGCGTTGATGGACTTTCTTTCACTGAAGCTTTCTTT.